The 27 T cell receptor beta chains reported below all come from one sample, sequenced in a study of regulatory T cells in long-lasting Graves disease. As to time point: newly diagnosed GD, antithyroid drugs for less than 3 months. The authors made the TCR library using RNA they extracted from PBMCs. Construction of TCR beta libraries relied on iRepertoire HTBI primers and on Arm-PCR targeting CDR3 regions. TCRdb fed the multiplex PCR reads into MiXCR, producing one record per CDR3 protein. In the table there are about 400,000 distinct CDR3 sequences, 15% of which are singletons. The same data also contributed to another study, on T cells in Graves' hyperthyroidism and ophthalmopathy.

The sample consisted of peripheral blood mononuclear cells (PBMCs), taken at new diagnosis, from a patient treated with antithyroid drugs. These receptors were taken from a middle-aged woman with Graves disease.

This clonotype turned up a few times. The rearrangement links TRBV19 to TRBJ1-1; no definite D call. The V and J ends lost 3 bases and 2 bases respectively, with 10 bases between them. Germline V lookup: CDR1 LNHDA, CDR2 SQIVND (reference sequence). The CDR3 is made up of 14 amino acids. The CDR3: CASSMIPENTEAFF. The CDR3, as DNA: TGTGCCAGTAGTATGATCCCAGAAAACACTGAAGCTTTCTTT.

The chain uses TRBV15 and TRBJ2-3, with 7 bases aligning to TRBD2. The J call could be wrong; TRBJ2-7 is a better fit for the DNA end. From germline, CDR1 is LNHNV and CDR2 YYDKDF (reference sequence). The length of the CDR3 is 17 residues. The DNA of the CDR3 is TGTGCCACCAGCAGAGATTTTGGGGGGGGGAGCTCCTACGAGCAGTACTTC. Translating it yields CATSRDFGGGSSYEQYF.

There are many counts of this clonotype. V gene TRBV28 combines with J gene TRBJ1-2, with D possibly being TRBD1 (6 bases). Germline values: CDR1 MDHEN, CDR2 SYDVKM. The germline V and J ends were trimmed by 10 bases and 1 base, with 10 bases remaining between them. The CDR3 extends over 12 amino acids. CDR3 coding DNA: TGTGCCAACCAGGACAGTAACTATGGCTACACCTTC. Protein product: CANQDSNYGYTF.

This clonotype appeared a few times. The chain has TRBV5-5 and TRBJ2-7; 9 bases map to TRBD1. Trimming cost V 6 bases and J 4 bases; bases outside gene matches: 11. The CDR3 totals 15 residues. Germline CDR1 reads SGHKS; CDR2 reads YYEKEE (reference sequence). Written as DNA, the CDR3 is TGTGCCAGCACCCAACTTTGGGGACAGGGATACGAGCAGTACTTC. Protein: CASTQLWGQGYEQYF.

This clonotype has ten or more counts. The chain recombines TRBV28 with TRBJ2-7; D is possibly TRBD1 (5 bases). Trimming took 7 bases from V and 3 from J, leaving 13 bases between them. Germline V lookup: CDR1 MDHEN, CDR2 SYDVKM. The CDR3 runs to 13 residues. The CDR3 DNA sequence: TGTGCCAGCACCCCCGGCAGGGACTACGAGCAGTACTTC. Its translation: CASTPGRDYEQYF.

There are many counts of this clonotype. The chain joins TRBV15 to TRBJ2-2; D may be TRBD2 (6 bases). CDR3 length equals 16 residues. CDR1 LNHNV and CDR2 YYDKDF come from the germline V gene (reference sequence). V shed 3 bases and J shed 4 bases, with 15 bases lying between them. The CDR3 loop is CATSSGRESGTGELFF. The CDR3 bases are TGTGCCACCAGCAGCGGTCGGGAGTCGGGCACCGGGGAGCTGTTTTTT.

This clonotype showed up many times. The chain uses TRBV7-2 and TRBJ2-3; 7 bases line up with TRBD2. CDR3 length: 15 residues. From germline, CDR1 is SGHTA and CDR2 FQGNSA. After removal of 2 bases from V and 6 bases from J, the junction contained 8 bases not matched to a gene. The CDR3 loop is CASSLISGMVDTQYF. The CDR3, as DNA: TGTGCCAGCAGCTTAATAAGCGGGATGGTTGATACGCAGTATTTT.

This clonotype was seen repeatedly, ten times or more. CDR3 nucleotide sequence: TGTGCCAGCAGCCATATTAGCGACACCCAAGAGACCCAGTACTTC. This gives the protein CASSHISDTQETQYF. The V and J genes are TRBV14 and TRBJ2-5; maybe TRBD2 (5 bases). Germline V CDR1 and CDR2: SGHDN, FVKESK. The CDR3 length is 15 residues. V was clipped by 3 bases and J by 1 base, with 12 bases between them. The full variable domain, rest sourced from reference TRBV14 and TRBJ2-5, is EAGVTQFPSHSVIEKGQTVTLRCDPISGHDNLYWYRRVMGKEIKFLLHFVKESKQDESGMPNNRFLAERTGGTYSTLKVQPAELEDSGVYFCASSHISDTQETQYFGPGTRLLVL.

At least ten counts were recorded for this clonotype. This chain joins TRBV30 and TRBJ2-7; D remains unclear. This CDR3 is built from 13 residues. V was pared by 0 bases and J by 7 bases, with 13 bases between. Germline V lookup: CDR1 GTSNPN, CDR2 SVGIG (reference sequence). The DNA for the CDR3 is TGTGCCTGGAGTGTAAATCTTAGTGGGGAGCAGTACTTC. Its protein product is CAWSVNLSGEQYF.

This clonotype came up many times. The CDR3 spells CASGSTGQGIGYEQYF. For the CDR3, the DNA is TGTGCCAGCGGTTCTACCGGACAGGGGATAGGTTACGAGCAGTACTTC. The rearrangement joins TRBV5-4 to TRBJ2-7; TRBD1 aligns across 9 bases. Germline-derived CDR1 and CDR2 are SGHNT and YYREEE (reference sequence). After removal of 7 bases from V and 4 bases from J, the junction contained 15 bases not matched to a gene. The length of the CDR3 is 16 residues.

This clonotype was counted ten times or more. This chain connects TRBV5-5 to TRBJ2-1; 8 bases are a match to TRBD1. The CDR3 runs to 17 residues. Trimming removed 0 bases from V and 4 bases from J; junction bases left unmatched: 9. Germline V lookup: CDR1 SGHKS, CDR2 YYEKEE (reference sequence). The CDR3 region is CASSLGTGSWIYNEQFF. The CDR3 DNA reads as TGTGCCAGCAGCTTGGGGACAGGGAGTTGGATTTACAATGAGCAGTTCTTC.

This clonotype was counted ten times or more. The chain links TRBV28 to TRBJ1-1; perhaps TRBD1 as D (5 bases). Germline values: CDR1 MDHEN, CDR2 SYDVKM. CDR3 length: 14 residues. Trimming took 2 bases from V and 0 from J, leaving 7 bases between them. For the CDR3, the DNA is TGTGCCAGCAGTTTAATGACAGTGAACACTGAAGCTTTCTTT. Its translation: CASSLMTVNTEAFF.

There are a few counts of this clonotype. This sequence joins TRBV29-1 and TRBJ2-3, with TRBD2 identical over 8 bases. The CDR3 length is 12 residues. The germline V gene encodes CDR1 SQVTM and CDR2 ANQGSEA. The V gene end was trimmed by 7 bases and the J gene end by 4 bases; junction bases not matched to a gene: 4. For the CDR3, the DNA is TGCAGCGCCCAGGGACTAGCAGATACGCAGTATTTT. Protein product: CSAQGLADTQYF.

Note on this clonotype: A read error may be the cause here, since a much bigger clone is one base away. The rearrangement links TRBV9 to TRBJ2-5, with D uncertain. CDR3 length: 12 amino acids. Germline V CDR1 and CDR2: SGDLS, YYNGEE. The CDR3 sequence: CASSVGQGTQYF. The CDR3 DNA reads TGTGCCAGCAGCGTAGGCCAAGGGACCCAGTACTTC.

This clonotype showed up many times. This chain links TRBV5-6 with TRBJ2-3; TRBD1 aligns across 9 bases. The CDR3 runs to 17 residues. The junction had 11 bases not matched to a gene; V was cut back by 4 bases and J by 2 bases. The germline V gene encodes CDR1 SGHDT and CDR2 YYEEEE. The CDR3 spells CASSQRTGDGYTDTQYF. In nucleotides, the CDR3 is TGTGCCAGCAGCCAAAGGACAGGGGATGGGTACACAGATACGCAGTATTTT.

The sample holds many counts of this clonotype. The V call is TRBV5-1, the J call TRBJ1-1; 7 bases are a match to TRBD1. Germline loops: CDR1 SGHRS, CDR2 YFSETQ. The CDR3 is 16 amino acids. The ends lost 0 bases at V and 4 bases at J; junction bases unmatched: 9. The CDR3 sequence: CASSLGAGGVGTEAFF. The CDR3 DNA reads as TGCGCCAGCAGCTTGGGGGCAGGGGGAGTCGGCACTGAAGCTTTCTTT.

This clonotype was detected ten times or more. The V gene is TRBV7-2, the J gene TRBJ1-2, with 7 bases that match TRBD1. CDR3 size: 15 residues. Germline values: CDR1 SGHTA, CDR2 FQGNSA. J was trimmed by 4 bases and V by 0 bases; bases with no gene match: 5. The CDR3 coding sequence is TGTGCCAGCAGCTTAGCGGTGACAGGGAGCTATGGCTACACCTTC. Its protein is CASSLAVTGSYGYTF.

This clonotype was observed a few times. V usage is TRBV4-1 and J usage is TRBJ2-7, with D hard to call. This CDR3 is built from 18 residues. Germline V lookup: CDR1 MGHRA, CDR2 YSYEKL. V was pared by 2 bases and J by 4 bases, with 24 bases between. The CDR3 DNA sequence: TGCGCCAGCAGCCAAACCCTCATGATTGTTCCACCTCGTTACGAGCAGTACTTC. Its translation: CASSQTLMIVPPRYEQYF.

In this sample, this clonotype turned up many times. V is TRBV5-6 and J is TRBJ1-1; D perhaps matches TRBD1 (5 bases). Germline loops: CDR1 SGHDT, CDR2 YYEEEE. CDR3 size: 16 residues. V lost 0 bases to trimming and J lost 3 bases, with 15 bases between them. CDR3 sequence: CASSLVFRGRDTEAFF. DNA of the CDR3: TGTGCCAGCAGCTTGGTTTTTCGGGGGAGAGACACTGAAGCTTTCTTT.

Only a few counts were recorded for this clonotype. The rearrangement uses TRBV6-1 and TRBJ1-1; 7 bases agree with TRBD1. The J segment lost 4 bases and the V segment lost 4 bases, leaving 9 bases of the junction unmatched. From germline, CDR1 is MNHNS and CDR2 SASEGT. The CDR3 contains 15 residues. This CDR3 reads CASSATGARGTEAFF. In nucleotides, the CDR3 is TGTGCCAGCAGTGCAACAGGGGCGAGAGGCACTGAAGCTTTCTTT.

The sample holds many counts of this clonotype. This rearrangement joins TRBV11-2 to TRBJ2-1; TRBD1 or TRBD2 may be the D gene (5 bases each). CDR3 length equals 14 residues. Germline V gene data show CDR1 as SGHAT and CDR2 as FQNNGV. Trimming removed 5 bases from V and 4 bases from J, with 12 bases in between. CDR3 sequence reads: CASSTSGAYNEQFF. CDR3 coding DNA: TGTGCCAGCAGCACCTCCGGGGCGTACAATGAGCAGTTCTTC. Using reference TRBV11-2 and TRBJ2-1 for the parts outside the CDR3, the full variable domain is EAGVAQSPRYKIIEKRQSVAFWCNPISGHATLYWYQQILGQGPKLLIQFQNNGVVDDSQLPKDRFSAERLKGVDSTLKIQPAKLEDSAVYLCASSTSGAYNEQFFGPGTRLTVL.

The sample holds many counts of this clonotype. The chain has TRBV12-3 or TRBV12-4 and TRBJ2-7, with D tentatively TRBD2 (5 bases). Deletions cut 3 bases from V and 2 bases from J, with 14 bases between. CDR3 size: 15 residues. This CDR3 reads CASSFRPTTPYEQYF. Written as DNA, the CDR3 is TGTGCCAGCAGTTTCCGCCCGACTACGCCCTACGAGCAGTACTTC.

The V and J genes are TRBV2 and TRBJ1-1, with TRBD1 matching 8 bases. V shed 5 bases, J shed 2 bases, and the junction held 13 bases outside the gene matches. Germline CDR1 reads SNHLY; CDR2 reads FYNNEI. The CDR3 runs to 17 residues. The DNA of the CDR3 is TGTGCCAGCAGTACCTCCCAGGGGGCGTTATACAACACTGAAGCTTTCTTT. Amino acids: CASSTSQGALYNTEAFF. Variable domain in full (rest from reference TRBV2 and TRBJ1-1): EPEVTQTPSHQVTQMGQEVILRCVPISNHLYFYWYRQILGQKVEFLVSFYNNEISEKSEIFDDQFSVERPDGSNFTLKIRSTKLEDSAMYFCASSTSQGALYNTEAFFGQGTRLTVV.

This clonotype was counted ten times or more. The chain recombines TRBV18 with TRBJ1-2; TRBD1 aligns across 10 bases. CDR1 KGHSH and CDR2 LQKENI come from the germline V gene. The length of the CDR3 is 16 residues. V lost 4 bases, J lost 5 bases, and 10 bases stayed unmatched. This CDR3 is CASSQPSTGGVYGYTF. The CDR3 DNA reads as TGTGCCAGCTCACAACCTTCGACAGGGGGCGTATATGGCTACACCTTC.

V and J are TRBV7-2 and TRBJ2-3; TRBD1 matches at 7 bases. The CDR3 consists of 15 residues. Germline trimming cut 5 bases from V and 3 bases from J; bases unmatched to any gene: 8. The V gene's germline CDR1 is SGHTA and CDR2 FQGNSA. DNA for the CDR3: TGTGCCAGCAGCCCCCCGAACAGGGGAACAGATACGCAGTATTTT. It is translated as CASSPPNRGTDTQYF. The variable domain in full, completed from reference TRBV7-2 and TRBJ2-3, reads GAGVSQSPSNKVTEKGKDVELRCDPISGHTALYWYRQSLGQGLEFLIYFQGNSAPDKSGLPSDRFSAERTGGSVSTLTIQRTQQEDSAVYLCASSPPNRGTDTQYFGPGTRLTVL.

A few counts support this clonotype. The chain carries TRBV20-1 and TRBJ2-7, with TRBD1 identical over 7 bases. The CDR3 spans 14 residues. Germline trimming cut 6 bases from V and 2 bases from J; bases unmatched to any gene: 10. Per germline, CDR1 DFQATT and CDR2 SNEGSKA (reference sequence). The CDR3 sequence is CSASDRDKTYEQYF. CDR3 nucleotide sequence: TGCAGTGCGAGCGACAGGGACAAAACCTACGAGCAGTACTTC.

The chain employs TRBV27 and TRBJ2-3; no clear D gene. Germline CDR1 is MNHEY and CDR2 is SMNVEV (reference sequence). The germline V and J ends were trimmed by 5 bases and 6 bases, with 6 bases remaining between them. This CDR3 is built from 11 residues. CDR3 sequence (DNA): TGTGCCAGCAGTATGTCGGATACGCAGTATTTT. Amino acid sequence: CASSMSDTQYF.